This T cell receptor (beta chain) was identified in a study of blood T cell repertoires in COVID-19 (dated by TCRdb to the early 2020s). Broadly, across the study: The collaborator samples originated in the United States, Italy and Spain and spanned the acute and convalescent phases of COVID-19. Samples were obtained from the ongoing ImmuneRACE study (first 160 participants) and from 1,254 subjects provided by 6 global collaborators. A freely available public database, intended as a resource for researchers studying the immune response to SARS-CoV-2, is where the repertoires were released. A de-identified subject ID, COVID-19 status, age in years and sex were almost always included in the sample metadata. The dataset comprised deeply sampled blood TCRbeta repertoires from subjects exposed to, actively infected with, or recovered from COVID-19. The prospective study material was composed of cDNA or gDNA derived from T cells, B-cell-depleted T cells, or PBMCs. Where HLA class I and class II types were available, the types were taken from metadata supplied by the sample provider, not from assay-based typing.

The CDR3 runs 15 residues from the cysteine to the phenylalanine. Kept here is only the CDR3 DNA, which spans 45 bases and is read in frame from base 1. V was cut back by 3 bases and J by 8 bases, leaving a gap of 16 bases between them. The germline V gene yields LGHNT for CDR1 and FRNRAP for CDR2. Paper-wide results and their limitations: How much clinical and demographic metadata was included differed by source and by participant, and the metadata was provided uncurated.

As to this clone: Its antigen has not been determined. Nothing much larger sits one base from this clone, and base qualities are not available.

The collaborating institutions used their own protocols to collect whole blood in K2EDTA tubes. For TCRbeta analysis, collaborator samples were shipped as frozen whole blood, as isolated PBMCs, or as DNA extracted from either sample type. TCRbeta CDR3 regions were amplified from genomic DNA by means of the immunoSEQ Assay, a bias-controlled multiplex PCR. For the original study's pipeline: The number of nucleated cells in each sample was estimated from the amplification of reference gene primers within the assay. To quantify the absolute abundance of each unique TCRbeta CDR3 rearrangement, sequence reads were collapsed and filtered. Productive Simpson clonality was computed per sample as the square root of Simpson's diversity index over productive rearrangements. This immuneACCESS table, as held by TCRdb, lists in-frame sequences with V and J called but not all clones. Of the missing ones, under half trace to an unresolved V gene in checked studies; the others have no known cause. V and J calls plus clone size are reproduced from that table; the DNA served to infer D and trimming. This sample gives 180,000 or so clones in total; approximately 90% of them show up just once. The ten largest clones represent roughly 3.9% of the sample.

The clonotype comes from a young man with active or convalescent COVID-19. The sequence links TRBV12-5 to TRBJ1-4; 5 matching bases give a weak D call of TRBD1. Input material: peripheral blood. The encoded CDR3 is CASGFYWGDREKLFF. Here is the DNA: TGTGCTAGTGGTTTTTATTGGGGCGATAGAGAAAAACTGTTTTTT.